Following are 28 T cell receptor beta chains from one sample sequenced in a study of cytomegalovirus exposure and HLA in healthy donors. Produced via immunoSEQ multiplex PCR; TCRdb's table is partial and in-frame only. The sample lists about 92,000 clones, under 95% occurring once. The sample comprised PBMCs. The receptors were gathered from a woman aged 25 to 45 in good health and CMV-seropositive.

The rearrangement uses TRBV5-1 and TRBJ1-4, with D possibly being TRBD1 (5 bases). The ends were cut back, 7 bases at V and 1 base at J, with 11 bases in the middle. This CDR3 region has 14 residues. The germline CDR1 and CDR2 sequences are SGHRS and YFSETQ. CDR3 DNA sequence: TGCGCCAGCCGTATAGGGGTAACTAATGAAAAACTGTTTTTT. Its protein is CASRIGVTNEKLFF.

V gene TRBV11-2 combines with J gene TRBJ1-4; D is uncertain. The germline V gene has CDR1 SGHAT and CDR2 FQNNGV. Trimming removed 8 bases at V and 6 bases at J, with 13 bases between. The CDR3 has 13 residues. CDR3 residues: CASRAGPYEKLFF. As DNA, the CDR3 is TGTGCCAGCCGCGCGGGTCCCTATGAAAAACTGTTTTTT.

The chain has TRBV7-2 and TRBJ2-1; D unresolved. CDR3 length equals 13 residues. Trimming removed 2 bases at V and 8 bases at J, with 10 bases between. Germline CDR1 is SGHTA and CDR2 is FQGNSA. The CDR3 protein is CASSLRRQDEQFF. CDR3 DNA sequence: TGTGCCAGCAGCTTACGTCGCCAGGATGAGCAGTTCTTC.

This rearrangement joins TRBV19 to TRBJ2-7; D is unresolved. V was shortened by 4 bases and J by 3 bases, with 10 bases between the two germline ends. Germline CDR1 is LNHDA and CDR2 is SQIVND (reference sequence). The CDR3 has 13 amino acids. The CDR3: CASSKPGYYEQYF. The CDR3 DNA sequence: TGTGCCAGTAGTAAACCAGGTTACTACGAGCAGTACTTC. The whole variable domain, filled in from reference TRBV19 and TRBJ2-7, reads DGGITQSPKYLFRKEGQNVTLSCEQNLNHDAMYWYRQDPGQGLRLIYYSQIVNDFQKGDIAEGYSVSREKKESFPLTVTSAQKNPTAFYLCASSKPGYYEQYFGPGTRLTVT.

The chain is built from TRBV12-1 and TRBJ2-1; TRBD2 is the table's D call, not checked against the DNA. TRBV12-1 is designated a pseudogene. The CDR3 has 16 amino acids. CDR3 protein: CASSLLREGYSVEQFF. DNA of the CDR3: TGTGCCAGCAGCTTGTTGCGGGAGGGGTATAGTGTTGAGCAGTTCTTC.

The chain employs TRBV7-3 and TRBJ2-3, with D tentatively TRBD2 (6 bases). V was shortened by 5 bases and J by 1 base, with 13 bases between the two germline ends. CDR3 length: 15 residues. Germline V gene lookup returns CDR1 SGHTA and CDR2 FQGTGA. The CDR3 spells CASSSEGLRTDTQYF. The CDR3 nucleotides are TGTGCCAGCAGCAGCGAGGGACTTCGCACAGATACGCAGTATTTT.

The CDR3 sequence: CASSQVAGTGVSTNEKLFF. CDR3 sequence (DNA): TGTGCCAGCAGCCAAGTGGCAGGGACAGGGGTTTCAACTAATGAAAAACTGTTTTTT. The chain recombines TRBV4-2 with TRBJ1-4; TRBD1 aligns across 10 bases. Germline trimming cut 1 base from V and 0 bases from J; bases unmatched to any gene: 8. Germline-derived CDR1 and CDR2 are LGHNA and YNFKEQ. This CDR3 is 19 amino acids long.

V usage is TRBV5-1 and J usage is TRBJ2-7; 9 nucleotides line up with TRBD1. Germline V CDR1 and CDR2: SGHRS, YFSETQ. The CDR3 sequence is 16 residues long. V trimming: 0 bases; J trimming: 7 bases; junction bases outside the gene matches: 11. In nucleotides, the CDR3 is TGCGCCAGCAGCTTGGGGGTAGGGACAGGGATAAATGAGCAGTACTTC. This gives the protein CASSLGVGTGINEQYF.

The chain recombines TRBV11-2 with TRBJ1-3; D remains unclear. The germline V gene encodes CDR1 SGHAT and CDR2 FQNNGV. The germline V and J ends were trimmed by 1 base and 0 bases, with 7 bases remaining between them. This CDR3 is 15 amino acids long. The CDR3 bases are TGTGCCAGCAGCTTAGGGCCCCCCTCTGGAAACACCATATATTTT. Protein sequence: CASSLGPPSGNTIYF. Using reference TRBV11-2 and TRBJ1-3 for the parts outside the CDR3, the full variable domain is EAGVAQSPRYKIIEKRQSVAFWCNPISGHATLYWYQQILGQGPKLLIQFQNNGVVDDSQLPKDRFSAERLKGVDSTLKIQPAKLEDSAVYLCASSLGPPSGNTIYFGEGSWLTVV.

V gene TRBV5-1 combines with J gene TRBJ1-4, with TRBD1 as a possible D gene (5 bases). Trimming cost V 0 bases and J 7 bases, with 10 bases left between them. The germline gives CDR1 SGHRS, CDR2 YFSETQ. The CDR3 consists of 14 residues. Here the CDR3 DNA reads TGCGCCAGCAGCTTGGGCCAGGGTGGTGAAAAACTGTTTTTT. Translated, it gives CASSLGQGGEKLFF.

This chain uses TRBV9 with TRBJ2-1; 11 bases match TRBD2. Trimming at V came to 0 bases and at J to 6 bases, leaving 2 bases not matched to a gene. The CDR3 spans 15 residues. Germline CDR1 and CDR2: SGDLS and YYNGEE. The CDR3 coding sequence is TGTGCCAGCAGCGTAGGTAGCGGGAGGGCCAATGAGCAGTTCTTC. This encodes CASSVGSGRANEQFF.

This clone came up once. This chain links TRBV27 with TRBJ1-3; TRBD1 might be the D (6 bases). CDR1 and CDR2 from the germline V gene are MNHEY and SMNVEV (reference sequence). Trimming cost V 3 bases and J 2 bases, with 14 bases left between them. CDR3 length equals 16 residues. The CDR3 DNA sequence: TGTGCCAGCAGTTTGACAGGCCTACCACCTGGAAACACCATATATTTT. It specifies CASSLTGLPPGNTIYF.

The chain recombines TRBV30 with TRBJ2-7; no reliable D call. Germline assignment: CDR1 GTSNPN and CDR2 SVGIG (reference sequence). The CDR3 sequence is 13 residues long. Trimming removed 4 bases from V and 1 base from J, with 11 bases in between. The CDR3 DNA sequence: TGTGCCTGGATCAAATCGGGTTCCTACGAGCAGTACTTC. Its protein product is CAWIKSGSYEQYF. Variable domain in full (rest from reference TRBV30 and TRBJ2-7): SQTIHQWPATLVQPVGSPLSLECTVEGTSNPNLYWYRQAAGRGLQLLFYSVGIGQISSEVPQNLSASRPQDRQFILSSKKLLLSDSGFYLCAWIKSGSYEQYFGPGTRLTVT.

The rearrangement links TRBV7-6 to TRBJ2-3, with 10 bases aligning to TRBD2. The V gene's germline CDR1 is SGHVS and CDR2 FNYEAQ. V lost 3 bases and J lost 2; bases outside the gene matches: 11. The CDR3 length is 18 residues. For the CDR3, the DNA is TGTGCCAGCAGCTTGACAGCGGGAGGGTGGTCCAACACAGATACGCAGTATTTT. Its protein is CASSLTAGGWSNTDTQYF.

The chain employs TRBV4-1 and TRBJ2-1, with D unclear. The CDR3 runs 17 residues. V was shortened by 0 bases and J by 0 bases, with 12 bases between the two germline ends. Per germline, CDR1 MGHRA and CDR2 YSYEKL. The CDR3 bases are TGCGCCAGCAGCCAAGATTTTCCCCTTTCCTCCTACAATGAGCAGTTCTTC. It encodes CASSQDFPLSSYNEQFF.

The J gene is TRBJ2-1, the V gene TRBV7-9; 9 bases match TRBD2. Per the germline V gene, CDR1 is SEHNR and CDR2 is FQNEAQ (reference sequence). There are 16 residues in the CDR3. J lost 5 bases, V lost 0 bases, and 5 bases had no gene match. The CDR3 loop is CASSLASSGGNNEQFF. CDR3 nucleotide sequence: TGTGCCAGCAGCTTAGCGTCAAGCGGGGGGAACAATGAGCAGTTCTTC.

This chain connects TRBV11-2 to TRBJ2-1, with TRBD2 matching 9 bases. With 1 base clipped from V and 1 base from J, the junction kept 2 bases outside the gene matches. The CDR3 is 16 amino acids. CDR1 and CDR2 from the germline V gene are SGHAT and FQNNGV. The chain's CDR3 is CASSLGSGRSYNEQFF. The CDR3 bases are TGTGCCAGCAGCTTAGGTAGCGGGAGATCCTACAATGAGCAGTTCTTC.

The V gene is TRBV7-9, the J gene TRBJ1-5, with 8 bases identical to TRBD1. This CDR3 has 19 residues. Trimming took 1 base from V and 2 from J; bases not matched to a gene: 13. Germline CDR1 and CDR2: SEHNR and FQNEAQ (reference sequence). The CDR3 nucleotides read TGTGCCAGCAGCTTAGGTAAACTTGGGACAGGAGGAGGCAATCAGCCCCAGCATTTT. The encoded protein is CASSLGKLGTGGGNQPQHF. Combining the CDR3 with reference TRBV7-9 and TRBJ1-5 gives the whole variable domain DTGVSQNPRHKITKRGQNVTFRCDPISEHNRLYWYRQTLGQGPEFLTYFQNEAQLEKSRLLSDRFSAERPKGSFSTLEIQRTEQGDSAMYLCASSLGKLGTGGGNQPQHFGDGTRLSIL.

For this clone: No DNA is shown, since the ends of the CDR3 on it are uncertain; the CDR3 is the one TCRdb lists. The chain couples TRBV5-8 to TRBJ1-1. The CDR3 region is 15 residues in length, termini included. Germline CDR1 SGHTS, CDR2 YDEGEE. CDR3 in amino acids: CASSFGPGVNTEAFF.

The chain is built from TRBV7-9 and TRBJ2-3; 11 bases align to TRBD2. J lost 3 bases, V lost 5 bases, and 7 bases had no gene match. The CDR3 loop spans 16 amino acids. CDR1 is SEHNR and CDR2 is FQNEAQ in the germline V gene (reference sequence). CDR3 protein: CASSPRLAGTTDTQYF. The CDR3 nucleotides read TGTGCCAGCAGCCCAAGACTAGCGGGAACTACAGATACGCAGTATTTT.

The chain carries TRBV6-4 and TRBJ2-2; perhaps TRBD1 as D (6 bases). This CDR3 has 15 amino acids. Trimming removed 2 bases at V and 5 bases at J, with 12 bases between. Germline CDR1 and CDR2: MRHNA and SNTAGT. The CDR3 region is CASSDGQRGTGELFF. CDR3 nucleotide sequence: TGTGCCAGCAGTGACGGCCAGAGGGGGACCGGGGAGCTGTTTTTT.

This sequence joins TRBV11-2 and TRBJ2-1; 11 bases agree with TRBD2. Germline CDR1 and CDR2: SGHAT and FQNNGV. With 6 bases clipped from V and 3 bases from J, the junction kept 7 bases outside the gene matches. The CDR3 runs 16 residues. The DNA of the CDR3 is TGTGCCAGCAGGGTACCGGGACTAGCGGTCTACAATGAGCAGTTCTTC. The encoded protein is CASRVPGLAVYNEQFF.

This chain joins TRBV28 and TRBJ2-7; 15 nucleotides match TRBD2. The CDR3 runs to 17 residues. Germline assignment: CDR1 MDHEN and CDR2 SYDVKM. Unmatched junction bases numbered 8, after V lost 8 bases and J lost 0 bases. The CDR3 coding sequence is TGTGCCAGCGCCGGACTAGCGGGAGGGTTTAGCTCCTACGAGCAGTACTTC. Amino acids: CASAGLAGGFSSYEQYF.

Comment on this clone: The junction departs from germline at one end; a sequencing error may be responsible. The chain links TRBV6-6 to TRBJ2-7; 9 bases agree with TRBD2. Germline CDR1 and CDR2: MNHNY and SVGAGI (reference sequence). CDR3 length: 13 residues. In DNA form, the CDR3 reads TGTGCCAGCAGTTACGGGGGACTAGCTTTTGGTGTCTTC. This gives the protein CASSYGGLAFGVF.

V gene TRBV4-2 combines with J gene TRBJ2-3, with a tentative D call TRBD2 (6 bases). Trimming cost V 1 base and J 0 bases, with 8 bases left between them. The CDR3 extends over 15 amino acids. Germline CDR1 and CDR2: LGHNA and YNFKEQ. In DNA, the CDR3 is TGTGCCAGCAGCCAAGTCCGGGAGAGCACAGATACGCAGTATTTT. The encoded protein is CASSQVRESTDTQYF.

The chain has TRBV4-3 and TRBJ1-1, with no clear D. The germline CDR1 and CDR2 sequences are LGHNA and YSLEER. V lost 0 bases, J lost 0 bases, and 8 bases lay in between. CDR3 size: 15 residues. DNA for the CDR3: TGCGCCAGCAGCCAAGACTCCGGAGTGAACACTGAAGCTTTCTTT. This translates into CASSQDSGVNTEAFF.

J is TRBJ1-5 and V is TRBV10-3; D is ambiguous. V dropped 0 bases and J dropped 1 base, with 7 bases sitting between them. The CDR3 has 15 amino acids. Germline CDR1 reads ENHRY; CDR2 reads SYGVKD. The chain's CDR3 is CAISESGGSNQPQHF. The CDR3 coding sequence is TGTGCCATCAGTGAGTCGGGAGGGAGCAATCAGCCCCAGCATTTT.

The chain is built from TRBV4-1 and TRBJ2-7; 12 positions agree with TRBD2. This CDR3 has 17 residues. Unmatched junction bases numbered 11, after V lost 2 bases and J lost 6 bases. Germline V gene sequence: CDR1 MGHRA, CDR2 YSYEKL. The CDR3: CASSQTQFRLAGVEQYF. CDR3 coding DNA: TGCGCCAGCAGCCAAACCCAGTTCAGACTAGCGGGAGTCGAGCAGTACTTC.